This T cell receptor beta chain emerged from a study of blood T cell repertoires in COVID-19. Study in general: Collection of acute and convalescent COVID-19 samples took place in the United States, Italy and Spain. PBMCs, B-cell-depleted T cells, or T cells were the source of the cDNA or gDNA that made up the material.

Germline V gene lookup returns CDR1 SGHDT and CDR2 YYEEEE. The ends were cut back, 3 bases at V and 8 bases at J, with 23 bases in the middle. The length of the CDR3 is 16 residues. Original handling: It was from reference gene primer amplification that nucleated cell counts were estimated. Here immunoSEQ multiplex PCR was the method, and the copy in TCRdb shows in-frame clones only, minus some. The V and J calls and clone size are taken from that table; D and trimming were inferred from the DNA. The sample comprises a few hundred thousand clones, 88% of which are singletons, and over 10% rests with the top ten. During active infection, Seattle patients enrolled and were then monitored through disease.

Source material: peripheral blood. The clonotype originates from a woman between 50 and 59 years old with COVID-19, enrolled during active disease. The chain carries TRBV5-6 and TRBJ1-1, with a tentative D call TRBD1 (6 bases). CDR3 DNA: TGTGCCAGCAGCTGGGGTGACAGGCAAAAATGGGTAGAAGCTTTCTTT. It specifies CASSWGDRQKWVEAFF.